The rows below give T cell receptor beta chains drawn from one sample of a study of T cell clusters in autoimmune cytopenias. TCRdb reprocessed the multiplex PCR reads and keeps a single row for each CDR3 protein, giving no DNA. The record lists more than 1,200 distinct CDR3 sequences, of which the ten most abundant hold around 32%. The sample was peripheral blood. All receptors derive from a human donor with an autoimmune cytopenia or autoimmune hepatitis (not recorded which). The CDR3 runs from the conserved cysteine through the conserved F or W. Size tells how often a clone was seen (once, few, many) or the class of an expanded clone, and some rows leave it out.

abundance: -
v_gene: TRBV12-3/TRBV12-4
j_gene: TRBJ2-6
CDR3aa: CASARSGAGANVLTF

abundance: medium-sized
v_gene: TRBV19
j_gene: TRBJ2-3
CDR3aa: CASSRSGRLAGADTQYF

abundance: -
v_gene: TRBV20-1
j_gene: TRBJ2-1
CDR3aa: CSAKGLAGRYEQFF

abundance: -
v_gene: TRBV19
j_gene: TRBJ1-1
CDR3aa: CASSIILLTGEGTEAFF

abundance: -
v_gene: TRBV20-1
j_gene: TRBJ2-7
CDR3aa: CSARVWSVYEQYF

abundance: -
v_gene: TRBV7-6
j_gene: TRBJ1-3
CDR3aa: CASSLALETYSGNTIYF

abundance: medium-sized
v_gene: TRBV6-1
j_gene: TRBJ1-1
CDR3aa: CASSGTGGLAEAFF

abundance: large
v_gene: TRBV30
j_gene: TRBJ1-2
CDR3aa: CARSPEGSHGYTF

abundance: large
v_gene: TRBV6-5
j_gene: TRBJ2-7
CDR3aa: CASTLTTGSYEQYF

abundance: medium-sized
v_gene: TRBV20-1
j_gene: TRBJ2-7
CDR3aa: CSARDPDPGTSYEQYF

abundance: medium-sized
v_gene: TRBV5-4
j_gene: TRBJ2-6
CDR3aa: CASSLAGVTSGANVLTF

abundance: medium-sized
v_gene: TRBV20-1
j_gene: TRBJ2-1
CDR3aa: CSAEGQGVNEQFF

abundance: -
v_gene: TRBV10-3
j_gene: TRBJ2-1
CDR3aa: CATGTGGHEQFF

abundance: medium-sized
v_gene: TRBV24-1
j_gene: TRBJ1-2
CDR3aa: CATSDLPDAGYTF

abundance: large
v_gene: TRBV6-5
j_gene: TRBJ1-6
CDR3aa: CASSHGDRVVNSPLHF

abundance: large
v_gene: TRBV29-1
j_gene: TRBJ2-1
CDR3aa: CSVEGLGLAGGPHNEQFF

abundance: -
v_gene: TRBV19
j_gene: TRBJ1-2
CDR3aa: CASSMDGGGEGYGYTF

abundance: large
v_gene: TRBV29-1
j_gene: TRBJ2-6
CDR3aa: CSVGDREKPGANVLTF

abundance: medium-sized
v_gene: TRBV12-3/TRBV12-4
j_gene: TRBJ1-2
CDR3aa: CASSLLGQAGGYTF

abundance: -
v_gene: TRBV5-6
j_gene: TRBJ1-3
CDR3aa: CASSLRGAGGNTIYF

abundance: medium-sized
v_gene: TRBV6-5
j_gene: TRBJ1-1
CDR3aa: CASSALQGGDTEAFF

abundance: -
v_gene: TRBV19
j_gene: TRBJ1-1
CDR3aa: CASSISGTVYSEAFF

abundance: medium-sized
v_gene: TRBV27
j_gene: TRBJ2-1
CDR3aa: CASSFRAYSSPFSYNEQFF

abundance: large
v_gene: TRBV29-1
j_gene: TRBJ2-3
CDR3aa: CSVDDGTDTQYF

abundance: -
v_gene: TRBV20-1
j_gene: TRBJ2-3
CDR3aa: CSARGLLSPDTQYF

abundance: -
v_gene: TRBV20-1
j_gene: TRBJ1-6
CDR3aa: CSARVAFNSPLHF

abundance: medium-sized
v_gene: TRBV7-9
j_gene: TRBJ1-3
CDR3aa: CASTGDRGSPTGNTIYF

abundance: medium-sized
v_gene: TRBV6-5
j_gene: TRBJ1-3
CDR3aa: CASSYSRSLGGKGNTIYF

abundance: medium-sized
v_gene: TRBV20-1
j_gene: TRBJ2-7
CDR3aa: CSASGLADTYEQYF

abundance: medium-sized
v_gene: TRBV5-5
j_gene: TRBJ1-4
CDR3aa: CASSSPLAVNEKLFF

abundance: medium-sized
v_gene: TRBV10-3
j_gene: TRBJ1-1
CDR3aa: CAISVRTGANTEAFF

abundance: medium-sized
v_gene: TRBV5-5
j_gene: TRBJ1-2
CDR3aa: CASSLVQDPYGYTF

abundance: -
v_gene: TRBV12-3/TRBV12-4
j_gene: TRBJ2-3
CDR3aa: CASSSGQPMPTDTQYF

abundance: large
v_gene: TRBV6-5
j_gene: TRBJ1-6
CDR3aa: CASSKRAAANSPLHF

abundance: medium-sized
v_gene: TRBV10-3
j_gene: TRBJ1-5
CDR3aa: CAITGQKNQPQHF

abundance: medium-sized
v_gene: TRBV10-3
j_gene: TRBJ2-4
CDR3aa: CAISDGAVRAKNIQYF

abundance: medium-sized
v_gene: TRBV7-2
j_gene: TRBJ1-6
CDR3aa: CASSLEWGSYNSPLHF

abundance: medium-sized
v_gene: TRBV6-2/TRBV6-3
j_gene: TRBJ1-2
CDR3aa: CASSSQGWGQGSYGYTF

abundance: -
v_gene: TRBV27
j_gene: TRBJ1-5
CDR3aa: CASSLSPGAPGNQPQHF

abundance: large
v_gene: TRBV6-5
j_gene: TRBJ2-2
CDR3aa: CASSPPRAGELFF

abundance: medium-sized
v_gene: TRBV7-6
j_gene: TRBJ2-2
CDR3aa: CASSPLLMNTGELFF

abundance: large
v_gene: TRBV6-5
j_gene: TRBJ2-5
CDR3aa: CASSYLRRGARGETQYF

abundance: medium-sized
v_gene: TRBV7-9
j_gene: TRBJ1-5
CDR3aa: CASSTDRRNNQPQHF

abundance: -
v_gene: TRBV10-1
j_gene: TRBJ1-2
CDR3aa: CASSVPNSSYTF

abundance: medium-sized
v_gene: TRBV5-6
j_gene: TRBJ2-7
CDR3aa: CASSWGLTYEQYF

abundance: medium-sized
v_gene: TRBV6-1
j_gene: TRBJ2-5
CDR3aa: CASKLSRVETQYF

abundance: medium-sized
v_gene: TRBV15
j_gene: TRBJ2-3
CDR3aa: CATSSAYSTDTQYF

abundance: medium-sized
v_gene: TRBV6-2/TRBV6-3
j_gene: TRBJ2-7
CDR3aa: CASSPGTGALGQYF

abundance: medium-sized
v_gene: TRBV27
j_gene: TRBJ2-3
CDR3aa: CASSSGQGADTQYF

abundance: medium-sized
v_gene: TRBV15
j_gene: TRBJ1-3
CDR3aa: CATSRDSGTQGNTIYF

abundance: medium-sized
v_gene: TRBV6-4
j_gene: TRBJ2-3
CDR3aa: CASSDRHRDTTDTQYF

abundance: large
v_gene: TRBV12-3/TRBV12-4
j_gene: TRBJ1-2
CDR3aa: CASSLASTGLGYTF

abundance: medium-sized
v_gene: TRBV12-3/TRBV12-4
j_gene: TRBJ2-1
CDR3aa: CASIPGASSYNEQFF

abundance: medium-sized
v_gene: TRBV6-4
j_gene: TRBJ2-3
CDR3aa: CASSLDTSSSTDTQYF

abundance: medium-sized
v_gene: TRBV20-1
j_gene: TRBJ2-1
CDR3aa: CSARDNRASSYNEQFF

abundance: medium-sized
v_gene: TRBV12-3/TRBV12-4
j_gene: TRBJ2-5
CDR3aa: CASMASGSETQYF

abundance: medium-sized
v_gene: TRBV19
j_gene: TRBJ1-5
CDR3aa: CASSPGGNQPQHF